This T cell receptor (beta chain) was identified in a study of shared clonotypes between healthy human individuals. The CDR3 length is 15 residues. The germline gives CDR1 SGHKS, CDR2 YYEKEE (reference sequence). V was shortened by 0 bases and J by 2 bases, with 9 bases between the two germline ends. Some clones are missing from TCRdb's copy, which holds only in-frame ones; the method was immunoSEQ multiplex PCR. The table lists roughly 2.2 million clones, under 95% of them singletons. The gene calls are TRBV5-5 and TRBJ1-3; D unresolved. Input material: naive CD4+ T cells from PBMCs. The subset is: CD45RA+ positively selected. This sequence was found in a man in his late teens or twenties in good health. Some clones in this sample may be carry-over from other donors' samples. This CDR3 reads CASSLVQGTGNTIYF. The CDR3 DNA sequence: TGTGCCAGCAGCTTGGTACAAGGTACTGGAAACACCATATATTTT.